Below, one T cell receptor (beta chain) is given with its context. No antigen is known for it. The data were taken from a study of graft-versus-host responses after intestinal transplantation. Points from the study as a whole: GvH clonotypes were identified within recipient marrow, with a subset emerging first in ileum or blood.

The CDR3 has 16 amino acids. V was pared by 1 base and J by 0 bases, with 7 bases between. Germline V lookup: CDR1 LGHNA, CDR2 YNFKEQ. Graft tissue was processed to release intraepithelial and lamina propria lymphocytes. Method: immunoSEQ multiplex PCR; TCRdb's copy keeps in-frame clones and lacks some. The sample yields 29,000 or so clones, about three quarters seen once. The specimen comprised ileum tissue, sampled 98 days after intestinal transplantation. The genes are TRBV4-2 and TRBJ2-6; D may be TRBD1 (5 bases). The receptor was isolated from a human patient who received an intestinal transplant, so some T cells may come from the graft donor. CDR3 coding DNA: TGTGCCAGCAGCCAAGGACAGTACTCTGGGGCCAACGTCCTGACTTTC. It specifies CASSQGQYSGANVLTF.